Sequencing of this T cell receptor beta chain was carried out in a study of blood T cell repertoires in COVID-19. V shed 3 bases and J shed 0 bases, with 9 bases lying between them. The CDR3 is 15 residues long. Germline CDR1 is SGHRS and CDR2 is YFSETQ. Method: immunoSEQ multiplex PCR; TCRdb's copy keeps in-frame clones and lacks some. Found here are 350,000 to 550,000 clones, around 90% of them singletons; the top ten hold under 2%. Participants reported their clinical history, and cohort assignment relied on those reports. The clonotype comes from a woman aged 18-29 years with acute COVID-19. The sample consisted of PBMCs or T cells enriched from blood (not recorded which). The chain joins TRBV5-1 to TRBJ1-4, with unresolved D. CDR3 protein: CASSYLGATNEKLFF. The DNA for the CDR3 is TGCGCCAGCAGCTACCTCGGTGCAACTAATGAAAAACTGTTTTTT.